A selection of T cell receptor beta chains follows, all from one sample in a study of post-analysis software for immune sequencing data. MiXCR was run by TCRdb on the PCR reads, yielding one entry per CDR3 protein. This table holds roughly 430,000 distinct CDR3 sequences, more than 30% found once. The sample was blood. These receptors all stem from a girl aged 2 to 9 with multiple sclerosis. Both conserved end residues are part of each CDR3. Fields, in order: CDR3 protein, CDR3 DNA, D gene, V gene, J gene, clone size. The D gene is left open where the match is weak. Only part of the rows carry a size: once, few, many, or a class if the clone is expanded.

CDR3aa: CASSSWSNQPQHF
CDR3nt: TGTGCCAGCAGTTCGTGGAGCAATCAGCCCCAGCATTTT
d_gene: .
v_gene: TRBV28
j_gene: TRBJ1-5
abundance: few

CDR3aa: CASSAHSSETQYF
CDR3nt: TGTGCCAGCAGCGCCCACAGTTCCGAGACCCAGTACTTC
d_gene: .
v_gene: TRBV11-2
j_gene: TRBJ2-5
abundance: .

CDR3aa: CATLRDRPNYGYTF
CDR3nt: TGTGCCACCCTAAGGGACCGTCCTAACTATGGCTACACCTTC
d_gene: .
v_gene: TRBV10-3
j_gene: TRBJ1-2
abundance: few

CDR3aa: CASSRDTGGVYEQYF
CDR3nt: TGCGCCAGCAGCCGTGACACAGGGGGCGTTTACGAGCAGTACTTC
d_gene: TRBD1
v_gene: TRBV4-1
j_gene: TRBJ2-7
abundance: few

CDR3aa: CASSLDEGLLTGELFF
CDR3nt: TGTGCCAGCAGCTTAGATGAAGGACTATTAACCGGGGAGCTGTTTTTT
d_gene: .
v_gene: TRBV7-8
j_gene: TRBJ2-2
abundance: .

CDR3aa: CASSSFWASGSRETQYF
CDR3nt: TGTGCCAGCAGTTCTTTTTGGGCTAGCGGGAGTCGGGAGACCCAGTACTTC
d_gene: TRBD2
v_gene: TRBV12-3/TRBV12-4
j_gene: TRBJ2-5
abundance: few

CDR3aa: CASSPGLVNEQFF
CDR3nt: TGTGCCAGCAGCCCAGGGTTAGTAAATGAGCAGTTCTTC
d_gene: .
v_gene: TRBV7-8
j_gene: TRBJ2-1
abundance: .

CDR3aa: CASSHTGLDEQYF
CDR3nt: TGTGCCAGCAGTCACACAGGGCTGGACGAGCAGTACTTC
d_gene: .
v_gene: TRBV27
j_gene: TRBJ2-7
abundance: .

CDR3aa: CASSVGQGVVGQYF
CDR3nt: TGTGCCAGCAGTGTCGGACAGGGGGTGGTTGGGCAGTACTTC
d_gene: TRBD1
v_gene: TRBV28
j_gene: TRBJ2-7
abundance: many

CDR3aa: CASSLMRDRSEQYF
CDR3nt: TGTGCCAGCAGTTTAATGCGGGACAGATCCGAGCAGTACTTC
d_gene: .
v_gene: TRBV28
j_gene: TRBJ2-7
abundance: few